The 26 T cell receptor beta chains given below trace back to one sample, sequenced in a study of breast tumors, draining lymph nodes, adjacent tissues. TCRdb independently ran MiXCR on the multiplex PCR reads; one entry per CDR3 protein. The top ten hold under 12% of the sample, which has some 52,000 distinct CDR3 sequences, roughly 41% seen once. The source material was breast tumor tissue. Receptors were obtained from a female donor with breast cancer. Some clones in this sample may be carry-over from other donors' samples.

The rearrangement links TRBV19 to TRBJ1-5; the match to TRBD1 covers 8 bases. The CDR3 has 15 residues. Germline trimming cut 7 bases from V and 2 bases from J; bases unmatched to any gene: 7. CDR1 and CDR2 from the germline V gene are LNHDA and SQIVND (reference sequence). CDR3 bases: TGTGCCAGTACAAGACAGGGGAGTCGCAATCAGCCCCAGCATTTT. This sequence encodes CASTRQGSRNQPQHF.

This clonotype was detected many times. V and J are TRBV6-6 and TRBJ2-7, with 9 bases lining up with TRBD1. The CDR3 covers 13 residues. Per germline, CDR1 MNHNY and CDR2 SVGAGI (reference sequence). J gave up 6 bases and V 2 bases, and 2 bases lay outside the gene matches. The CDR3 reads CASSYMTGGEQYF. CDR3 in DNA: TGTGCCAGCAGTTACATGACAGGGGGCGAGCAGTACTTC.

This clonotype has at least ten counts. The chain links TRBV12-3 or TRBV12-4 to TRBJ2-2; D is uncertain. V lost 4 bases to trimming and J lost 7 bases, with 7 bases between them. The CDR3 has 12 residues. CDR3 nucleotides: TGTGCCAGCAGTTCCCCCGGCGGGGAGCTGTTTTTT. Its protein product is CASSSPGGELFF.

This chain uses TRBV5-4 with TRBJ2-2, with D hard to call. Trimming removed 4 bases at V and 6 bases at J, with 10 bases between. CDR1 SGHNT and CDR2 YYREEE come from the germline V gene (reference sequence). This CDR3 spans 13 amino acids. As DNA, the CDR3 is TGTGCCAGCAGCCCGGATGAGCCCGGGGAGCTGTTTTTT. The encoded protein is CASSPDEPGELFF.

About this clonotype itself: It is unclear where the CDR3 begins or ends on the DNA, so no DNA is shown, and the CDR3 is as TCRdb lists it. The rearrangement joins TRBV10-3 to TRBJ1-3. The CDR3 sequence runs 21 residues, both termini included. Germline CDR1 is ENHRY and CDR2 is SYGVKD. CDR3 protein: CAISEASGTSEQYFGPGTIYF.

This clonotype has ten or more counts. V and J are TRBV7-2 and TRBJ2-2; unclear D gene. The CDR3 is 13 amino acids. Germline CDR1 is SGHTA and CDR2 is FQGNSA. Trimming shortened V by 3 bases and J by 6 bases, and 8 bases separated the two germline ends. The chain's CDR3 is CASSFESSGELFF. In DNA, the CDR3 is TGTGCCAGCAGCTTTGAGTCTTCCGGGGAGCTGTTTTTT.

About this clonotype itself: The junction departs from the called germline gene at one end, perhaps through a read error. The chain uses TRBV7-9 and TRBJ2-3, with 16 bases identical to TRBD2. The CDR3 runs 17 residues. Looked up from germline, CDR1 is SEHNR and CDR2 is FQNEAQ (reference sequence). The CDR3 loop is CASSSGLAGGPTDPQYF. CDR3 nucleotide sequence: TGTGCCAGCAGCTCGGGACTAGCGGGAGGGCCCACAGATCCGCAGTATTTT. Filled out from reference TRBV7-9 and TRBJ2-3, the complete variable domain reads DTGVSQNPRHKITKRGQNVTFRCDPISEHNRLYWYRQTLGQGPEFLTYFQNEAQLEKSRLLSDRFSAERPKGSFSTLEIQRTEQGDSAMYLCASSSGLAGGPTDPQYFGPGTRLTVL.

Relative to its sample, this clonotype is medium-sized (0.01 to 0.1%). The rearrangement links TRBV2 to TRBJ1-2; D unclear. The CDR3 runs to 13 residues. V lost 6 bases and J lost 3, with 11 bases in between. CDR1 and CDR2 (germline): SNHLY, FYNNEI. CDR3 loop: CASSLGSHYGYTF. In DNA, the CDR3 is TGTGCCAGCAGCCTGGGGAGTCACTATGGCTACACCTTC.

This clonotype was recorded at least ten times. This chain uses TRBV6-5 with TRBJ2-3, with D uncertain. In germline, CDR1 is MNHEY, CDR2 SVGAGI. V lost 10 bases to trimming and J lost 1 base, with 15 bases between them. The CDR3 runs to 14 residues. The CDR3 region has the DNA TGTGCCACGCGCCGCGGAGTGCGCACAGATACGCAGTATTTT. Residues: CATRRGVRTDTQYF.

The J gene is TRBJ1-3, the V gene TRBV6-1; D is unresolved. Trimming left V 2 bases short and J 1 base short, with 0 bases between. The germline gives CDR1 MNHNS, CDR2 SASEGT. The CDR3 extends over 12 amino acids. CDR3 DNA sequence: TGTGCCAGCAGTGAATCTGGAAACACCATATATTTT. It is translated as CASSESGNTIYF.

This clonotype was found many times. This chain connects TRBV16 to TRBJ2-1; 10 bases are shared with TRBD2. The germline V gene encodes CDR1 KGHSY and CDR2 FQNENV. CDR3 length: 16 residues. V lost 3 bases, J lost 4 bases, and 6 bases stayed unmatched. CDR3 protein: CASSQYSGRVYNEQFF. The CDR3 coding sequence is TGTGCCAGCAGCCAGTACAGCGGGAGGGTGTACAATGAGCAGTTCTTC. Full variable domain (rest looked up from reference TRBV16 and TRBJ2-1): GEEVAQTPKHLVRGEGQKAKLYCAPIKGHSYVFWYQQVLKNEFKFLISFQNENVFDETGMPKERFSAKCLPNSPCSLEIQATKLEDSAVYFCASSQYSGRVYNEQFFGPGTRLTVL.

By frequency in the sample, this clonotype is medium-sized. This chain links TRBV7-9 with TRBJ1-5, with D possibly TRBD1 on 5 matching bases. The CDR3 contains 16 residues. V lost 5 bases, J lost 4 bases, and 18 bases lay in between. The germline V gene encodes CDR1 SEHNR and CDR2 FQNEAQ (reference sequence). The DNA for the CDR3 is TGTGCCAGCAGCCCCGGGGGAGACCGATCAAATCAGCCCCAGCATTTT. It codes for CASSPGGDRSNQPQHF. Supplemented by reference TRBV7-9 and TRBJ1-5, the full variable domain reads DTGVSQNPRHKITKRGQNVTFRCDPISEHNRLYWYRQTLGQGPEFLTYFQNEAQLEKSRLLSDRFSAERPKGSFSTLEIQRTEQGDSAMYLCASSPGGDRSNQPQHFGDGTRLSIL.

The chain has TRBV27 and TRBJ1-1, with D possibly TRBD1 on 5 matching bases. V lost 3 bases and J 6 bases, leaving 17 bases between the germline ends. Germline CDR1 MNHEY, CDR2 SMNVEV (reference sequence). The CDR3 extends over 15 amino acids. The CDR3 here is CASSFLGGSSAEAFF. Written as DNA, the CDR3 is TGTGCCAGCAGTTTTTTGGGGGGTTCGTCCGCTGAAGCTTTCTTT.

This clonotype has a count of ten or more. The rearrangement joins TRBV15 to TRBJ1-5; D is undetermined. The CDR3 is 13 amino acids. Germline loops: CDR1 LNHNV, CDR2 YYDKDF (reference sequence). V dropped 0 bases and J dropped 6 bases, with 6 bases sitting between them. CDR3: CATSREIGQPQHF. The CDR3 region has the DNA TGTGCCACCAGCAGAGAGATAGGTCAGCCCCAGCATTTT.

This clonotype was detected ten times or more. This may stem from a read error, because a much larger clone lies one nucleotide away. This likely comes from a read error, as the CDR3 has no conserved phenylalanine or tryptophan at its end. V is TRBV20-1 and J is TRBJ2-5; D gene unclear. V gave up 2 bases and J gave up 2 bases, with 0 bases separating them. There are 10 residues in the CDR3. The V gene's germline CDR1 is DFQATT and CDR2 SNEGSKA (reference sequence). CDR3 in amino acids: CSARQETQYS. As DNA, the CDR3 is TGCAGTGCTAGACAAGAGACCCAGTACTCC.

V is TRBV15 and J is TRBJ2-3; possibly TRBD2 for D (6 bases). The germline V gene encodes CDR1 LNHNV and CDR2 YYDKDF (reference sequence). V lost 5 bases and J lost 2, with 23 bases in between. This CDR3 comprises 18 residues. The CDR3 DNA reads as TGTGCCACCAGCCGACGGGGGAGGCCTATGATGAACACAGATACGCAGTATTTT. Translating gives CATSRRGRPMMNTDTQYF.

This clonotype was counted many times. The chain uses TRBV24-1 and TRBJ2-4; 8 bases agree with TRBD2. The V gene end was trimmed by 2 bases and the J gene end by 2 bases; junction bases not matched to a gene: 1. Germline V gene data show CDR1 as KGHDR and CDR2 as SFDVKD. The CDR3 length is 15 residues. The DNA for the CDR3 is TGTGCCACCAGTGATTCGGGGGGGCCCAAAAACATTCAGTACTTC. It translates to CATSDSGGPKNIQYF.

The sample holds many counts of this clonotype. The chain links TRBV5-5 to TRBJ2-3; 12 bases align to TRBD1. V was clipped by 4 bases and J by 6 bases; unmatched bases: 18. Germline CDR1 SGHKS, CDR2 YYEKEE (reference sequence). This CDR3 comprises 19 residues. DNA of the CDR3: TGTGCCAGCAGCCTCCTCCCCTACCACCGGGACAGGGGGCGGGATACGCAGTATTTT. Protein product: CASSLLPYHRDRGRDTQYF.

The chain employs TRBV4-1 and TRBJ1-2, with D unclear. This CDR3 has 14 amino acids. The germline V and J ends were trimmed by 1 base and 12 bases, with 18 bases remaining between them. Germline V CDR1 and CDR2: MGHRA, YSYEKL. CDR3 sequence: CASSQGHGPSGNTF. The CDR3 nucleotides are TGCGCCAGCAGCCAAGGTCACGGACCCTCTGGAAACACCTTC.

Worth noting for this clonotype: The CDR3 does not end in the conserved phenylalanine or tryptophan, so this is likely a read error. The limits of the CDR3 on the DNA are not certain, so only TCRdb's listed CDR3 is given. The V gene is TRBV12-3 or TRBV12-4, the J gene TRBJ1-6. The CDR3 spans 13 residues, counting both ends. The CDR3 sequence is CASSQIEGSPLYY.

This chain uses TRBV10-3 with TRBJ2-7; a possible D gene is TRBD2 (5 bases). V was clipped by 6 bases and J by 5 bases, with 14 bases between them. Germline-derived CDR1 and CDR2 are ENHRY and SYGVKD. The CDR3 has 13 amino acids. The chain's CDR3 is CAIRAGGMDEQYF. The CDR3 nucleotides are TGTGCCATCAGGGCAGGAGGTATGGACGAGCAGTACTTC.

The chain combines TRBV4-3 with TRBJ2-1; no clear D. CDR3 length: 15 residues. With 4 bases removed from V and 4 bases from J, the gap between germline ends came to 14 bases. The germline V gene encodes CDR1 LGHNA and CDR2 YSLEER. The CDR3 nucleotides are TGCGCCAGCAGCCTCGAAGGCACTTTGTACAATGAGCAGTTCTTC. Translated: CASSLEGTLYNEQFF.

As for this clonotype: Just one base apart from a much larger clone, this may be a read error. The CDR3 protein is CASSVGWGDPAGTEQFF. CDR3 nucleotide sequence: TGTGCCAGCAGCGTAGGATGGGGAGATCCCGCGGGCACTGAGCAGTTCTTC. V usage is TRBV9 and J usage is TRBJ2-1; weak D call: TRBD2 (5 bases). The CDR3 runs 17 residues. Germline-derived CDR1 and CDR2 are SGDLS and YYNGEE. V was trimmed by 0 bases and J by 9 bases, leaving 22 bases between them.

This clonotype has a count of ten or more. This chain joins TRBV6-1 and TRBJ1-5; D uncertain. Looked up from germline, CDR1 is MNHNS and CDR2 is SASEGT. The CDR3 runs to 13 residues. V was pared by 3 bases and J by 4 bases, with 7 bases between. CDR3 coding DNA: TGTGCCAGCAGTGACCACCTGAATCAGCCCCAGCATTTT. Amino acids: CASSDHLNQPQHF.

This clonotype was seen at least ten times. V usage is TRBV12-3 or TRBV12-4 and J usage is TRBJ2-7; TRBD1 aligns across 7 bases. The length of the CDR3 is 13 residues. Trimming cost V 2 bases and J 2 bases; bases outside gene matches: 0. The CDR3, as DNA: TGTGCCAGCAGTTTACAGGGGGCCTACGAGCAGTACTTC. Residues: CASSLQGAYEQYF.

The gene calls are TRBV12-3 or TRBV12-4 and TRBJ1-6, with D perhaps matching TRBD1 (5 bases). The V end lost 5 bases, the J end lost 7 bases, and 15 bases lay between the germline ends. The CDR3 spans 15 residues. The CDR3 region is CASSPVGGRNSPLHF. The CDR3 DNA reads TGTGCCAGCAGTCCCGTGGGGGGAAGAAATTCACCCCTCCACTTT.